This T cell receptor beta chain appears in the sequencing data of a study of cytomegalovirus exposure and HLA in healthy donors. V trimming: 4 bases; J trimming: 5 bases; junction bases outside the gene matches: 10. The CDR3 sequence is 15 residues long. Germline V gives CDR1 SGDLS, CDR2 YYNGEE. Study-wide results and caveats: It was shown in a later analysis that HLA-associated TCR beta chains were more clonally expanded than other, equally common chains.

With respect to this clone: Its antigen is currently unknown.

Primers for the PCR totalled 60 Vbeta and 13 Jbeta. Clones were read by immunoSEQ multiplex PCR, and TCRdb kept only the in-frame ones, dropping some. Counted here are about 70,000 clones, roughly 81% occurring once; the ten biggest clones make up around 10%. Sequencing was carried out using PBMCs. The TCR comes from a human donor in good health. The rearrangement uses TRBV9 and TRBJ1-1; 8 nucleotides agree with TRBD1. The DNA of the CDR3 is TGTGCCAGCAGCCCCAGGACAGGGACGAGTACTGAAGCTTTCTTT. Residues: CASSPRTGTSTEAFF.